This entry is about one T cell receptor beta chain. Antigen unknown. Researchers reported sorting CD4+ naive, central memory, regulatory and stem cell-like memory cells via CD45RO/CCR7/CD25/CD127/CD95/CD27. Expressed TCRB transcripts were sequenced because the isolated RNA had all been reverse transcribed beforehand. Generated by immunoSEQ multiplex PCR, the TCRdb table keeps only in-frame clones and is missing some. This table has about 930,000 clones, about a sixth appearing once. The CDR3 length is 16 residues. Germline CDR1 and CDR2: SNHLY and FYNNEI. V was trimmed by 4 bases and J by 1 base, leaving 11 bases between them. This record belongs to a study of beta chain features in type 1 diabetes. Study-level findings and limits: PCR, the amplification step, might favor shorter templates, equally in patients and controls.

The clonotype originates from a woman between 18 and 29 years old in good health. The chain combines TRBV2 with TRBJ2-6, with D possibly matching TRBD1 (7 bases). Sequencing was done on a sample of naive CD4+ T cells from blood. The chain's CDR3 is CASSATGTSGANVLTF. Written as DNA, the CDR3 is TGTGCCAGCAGTGCGACAGGGACTTCTGGGGCCAACGTCCTGACTTTC.